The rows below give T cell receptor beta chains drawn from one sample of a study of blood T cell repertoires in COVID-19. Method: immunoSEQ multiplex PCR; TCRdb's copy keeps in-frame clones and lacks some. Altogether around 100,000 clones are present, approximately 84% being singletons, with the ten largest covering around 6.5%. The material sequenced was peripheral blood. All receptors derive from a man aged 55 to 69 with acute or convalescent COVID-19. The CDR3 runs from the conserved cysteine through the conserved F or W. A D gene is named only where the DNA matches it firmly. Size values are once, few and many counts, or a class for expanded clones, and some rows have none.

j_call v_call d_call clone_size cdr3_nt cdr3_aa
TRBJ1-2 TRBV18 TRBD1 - TGTGCCAGCTCACCATTCGCCAGGGGGGACTATGGCTACACCTTC CASSPFARGDYGYTF
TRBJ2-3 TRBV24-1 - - TGTGCCACCAGTGAGGGGGCGGGGGGCACAGATACGCAGTATTTT CATSEGAGGTDTQYF
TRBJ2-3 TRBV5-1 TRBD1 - TGCGCCAGCAGCCTGGGGAGCAGGGGGTTCACAGATACGCAGTATTTT CASSLGSRGFTDTQYF
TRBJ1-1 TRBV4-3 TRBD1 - TGCGCCAGCAGCCAAAAGCCGGGACAGGAGAACACTGAAGCTTTCTTT CASSQKPGQENTEAFF
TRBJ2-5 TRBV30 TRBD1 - TGTGCCTGGAGTCCTGATGACAGGGAGCAAGAGACCCAGTACTTC CAWSPDDREQETQYF
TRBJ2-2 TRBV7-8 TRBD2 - TGTGCCAGCAGCTTTAGTAGGCTAGCGGGGGGCATGTACCCTCGGGAGCTGTTTTTT CASSFSRLAGGMYPRELFF
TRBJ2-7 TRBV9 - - TGTGCCAGCAGCGTAGAAGGCAGCGGCTACGAGCAGTACTTC CASSVEGSGYEQYF
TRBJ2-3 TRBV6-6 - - TGTGCCAGCAAGCCTGCCGACAGGAGACACACAGATACGCAGTATTTT CASKPADRRHTDTQYF
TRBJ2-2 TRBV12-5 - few TGTGCTAGTGGTCCCGGGACATTTAACACCGGGGAGCTGTTTTTT CASGPGTFNTGELFF
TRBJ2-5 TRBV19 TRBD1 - TGTGCCAGTAGTGTGCAGGGGGTAGTAGAGACCCAGTACTTC CASSVQGVVETQYF
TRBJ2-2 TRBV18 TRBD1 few TGTGCCAGCTCAGCTCCTCCGGGACAGGGGAACACCGGGGAGCTGTTTTTT CASSAPPGQGNTGELFF
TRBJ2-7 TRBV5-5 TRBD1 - TGTGCCAGCAGCTTGGCCTGGACAGGAGGAATGTTCGAGCAGTACTTC CASSLAWTGGMFEQYF
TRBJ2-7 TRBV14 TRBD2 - TGTGCCAGCAGCCAAGATCCGGCTAGCGGGGCCTACGAGCAGTACTTC CASSQDPASGAYEQYF
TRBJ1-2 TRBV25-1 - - TGTGCCAGCAGTGAATTCAGGGCAGCTGGCTACACCTTC CASSEFRAAGYTF
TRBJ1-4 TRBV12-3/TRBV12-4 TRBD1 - TGTGCCAGCACAGGGGGTGAAAAACTGTTTTTT CASTGGEKLFF
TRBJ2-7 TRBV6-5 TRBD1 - TGTGCCAGCACTCCGGGACAGGTTGGAGAGCAGTACTTC CASTPGQVGEQYF
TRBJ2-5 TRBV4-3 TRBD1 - TGCGCCAGCAGCCAATCGACAGGGTGGCAAGAGACCCAGTACTTC CASSQSTGWQETQYF
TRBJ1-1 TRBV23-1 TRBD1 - TGCGCCAGCAGTCAATCGTTACGGACAGGGGGAACGAACACTGAAGCTTTCTTT CASSQSLRTGGTNTEAFF
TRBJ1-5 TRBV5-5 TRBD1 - TGTGCCAGCAGCTTACTACAGGGGGCTGGCAATCAGCCCCAGCATTTT CASSLLQGAGNQPQHF
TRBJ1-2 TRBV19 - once TGTGCCAGTAGTCCCGCGGGGTACGCGAACTATGGCTACACCTTC CASSPAGYANYGYTF
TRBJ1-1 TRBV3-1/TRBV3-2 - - TGTGCCAGCAGCCAACCCGGCAGGGGGAACACTGAAGCTTTCTTT CASSQPGRGNTEAFF
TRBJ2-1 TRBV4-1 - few TGCGCCAGCAGCCAAGTGGCGGCTGGGTATGAGCAGTTCTTC CASSQVAAGYEQFF
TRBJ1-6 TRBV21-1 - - TGTGCCAGCAGCAAACCCTCTTTCCGGGACAGGGAGGGAACGTCCTATAATTCACCCCTCCACTTT CASSKPSFRDREGTSYNSPLHF
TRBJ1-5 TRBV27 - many TGTGCCAGCAGTTTATCGGCCGGGAGGCTGGGTCAGCCCCAGCATTTT CASSLSAGRLGQPQHF
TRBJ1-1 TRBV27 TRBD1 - TGTGCCAGCAGTTTAGGAGGGGGCAGGTACACTGAAGCTTTCTTT CASSLGGGRYTEAFF
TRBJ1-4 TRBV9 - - TGTGCCAGCAGCGAGGGGCCCCACCTCGGGGAAAAACTGTTTTTT CASSEGPHLGEKLFF
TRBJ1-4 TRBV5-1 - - TGCGCCAGCAGCTTGGAAGGCTCAGGGAATGAAAAACTGTTTTTT CASSLEGSGNEKLFF
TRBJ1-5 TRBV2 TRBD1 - TGTGCCTGCCGACAGGGCGGCAATCAGCCCCAGCATTTT CACRQGGNQPQHF
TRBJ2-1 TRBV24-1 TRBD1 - TGTGCCACCAGTGCCTCACAGGGGATCGGGACCAATGAGCAGTTCTTC CATSASQGIGTNEQFF
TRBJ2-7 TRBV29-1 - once TGCAGCGTTGTCATCTCGGGTACCTACGAGCAGTACTTC CSVVISGTYEQYF
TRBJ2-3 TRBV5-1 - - TGCGCCAGCAGCTTGACCAGGTTAGCAGATACGCAGTATTTT CASSLTRLADTQYF